Listed below are T cell receptor beta chains from one sample, sequenced in a study of beta chain features in type 1 diabetes. Profiled with immunoSEQ multiplex PCR; TCRdb holds only in-frame clones, not every one. In the table there are roughly 400,000 clones, roughly 16% of which are singletons. Material for sequencing was naive CD4+ T cells from blood. These receptors originate from a woman aged 18-30 years in good health. Each CDR3 is given with its conserved first and last residue. D genes are given only for firm matches. Clone sizes are given selectively: once, few, many, or a class where the clone is expanded.

size	V	J	D	DNA	CDR3
few	TRBV28	TRBJ2-6	NA	TGTGCCAGCAGTCCTAGTTACTCTGGGGCCAACGTCCTGACTTTC	CASSPSYSGANVLTF
NA	TRBV29-1	TRBJ2-7	NA	TGCAGCGTTTCCAGGGTCCACGAGCAGTACTTC	CSVSRVHEQYF
few	TRBV20-1	TRBJ2-7	NA	TGCAGTGCTAGATCCGGAGCATTGCAGTACTTC	CSARSGALQYF
NA	TRBV11-1	TRBJ2-7	NA	TGTGCCAGCAGCTTAAGGTTCGGGATCTCCGAGCAGTACTTC	CASSLRFGISEQYF
NA	TRBV7-3	TRBJ2-3	TRBD2	TGTGCCAGCAGCCTTGGGGAGGGAGGAGCGCAGTATTTT	CASSLGEGGAQYF
NA	TRBV14	TRBJ2-7	NA	TGTGCCAGCAGCCCTTTATACGAGCAGTACTTC	CASSPLYEQYF
few	TRBV19	TRBJ2-3	NA	TGTGCCAGTACTGAAGGGAGATTGGGTACGCAGTATTTT	CASTEGRLGTQYF
few	TRBV29-1	TRBJ2-5	TRBD1	TGCAGCGTTTCTAGGACAGGGCCCAGGCCAGAGACCCAGTACTTC	CSVSRTGPRPETQYF
NA	TRBV7-2	TRBJ1-5	TRBD1	TGTGCCAGCAGCCCCAACAGGGGGCATAATCAGCCCCAGCATTTT	CASSPNRGHNQPQHF
NA	TRBV10-3	TRBJ2-5	TRBD1	TGTGCCACAGCCCCTTCGGACAGGGGTGACCAAGAGACCCAGTACTTC	CATAPSDRGDQETQYF
few	TRBV9	TRBJ1-3	NA	TGTGCCAGCAGCGTAGGGGGCCTCTCTGGAAACACCATATATTTT	CASSVGGLSGNTIYF
NA	TRBV11-1	TRBJ2-1	TRBD2	TGTGCCAGCAGCTTAGAAGGGCTAGCGGGAGGGCTCGGCAATGAGCAGTTCTTC	CASSLEGLAGGLGNEQFF
NA	TRBV5-4	TRBJ1-1	TRBD1	TGTGCCAGCAGCGGGGGACAGAATAGAGATGAAGCTTTCTTT	CASSGGQNRDEAFF
few	TRBV10-3	TRBJ2-1	TRBD1	TGTGCCACAGACGGCGACAGGGGGAGGGATGAGCAGTTCTTC	CATDGDRGRDEQFF
NA	TRBV20-1	TRBJ2-5	NA	TGCAGTGCTAGCCATCGGGAGACCCAGTACTTC	CSASHRETQYF
NA	TRBV19	TRBJ2-1	NA	TGTGCCAGTAGTACCCGCCGGGAGATCCCCAATGAGCAGTTCTTC	CASSTRREIPNEQFF
few	TRBV5-1	TRBJ2-1	TRBD2	TGCGCCAGCAGCTCTGGGACTAGCGGGACTAATGAGCAGTTCTTC	CASSSGTSGTNEQFF
NA	TRBV10-3	TRBJ2-3	TRBD2	TGTGCCATCAGTGTACCTCCCCGAGCGGGAATAGGGACAGATACGCAGTATTTT	CAISVPPRAGIGTDTQYF
NA	TRBV7-7	TRBJ2-1	NA	TGTGCCAGCAGCCCTCGGGTAGCCCCCTACAATGAGCAGTTCTTC	CASSPRVAPYNEQFF
NA	TRBV30	TRBJ2-4	NA	TGTGCCTGGAGCGCAAAGCCTACAGGGGCCAAAAACATTCAGTACTTC	CAWSAKPTGAKNIQYF
NA	TRBV7-3	TRBJ2-1	NA	TGTGCCAGCAGCTCCCCCCAGGGGCGATATAACAATGAGCAGTTCTTC	CASSSPQGRYNNEQFF
NA	TRBV11-1	TRBJ2-3	NA	TGTGCCAGCAGCGGTGCTAGCAGCACAGATACGCAGTATTTT	CASSGASSTDTQYF
few	TRBV11-2	TRBJ2-3	TRBD2	TGTGCCAGCACCCCGAGGCTAGCGGGAGACACAGATACGCAGTATTTT	CASTPRLAGDTDTQYF
NA	TRBV10-1	TRBJ2-3	NA	TGCGCCAGCACCTCTGCGGCAGCCACAGATACGCAGTATTTT	CASTSAAATDTQYF
NA	TRBV15	TRBJ2-1	NA	TGTGCCACCAGCAGGCGAGGGGGTGGGGCTAGGTACAATGAGCAGTTCTTC	CATSRRGGGARYNEQFF
NA	TRBV2	TRBJ2-7	NA	TGTGCCAGCAGAGACTACCTGTACGAGCAGTACTTC	CASRDYLYEQYF
NA	TRBV30	TRBJ2-2	NA	TGTGCCTGGAGGCGGCGGTACCCCGGGGAGCTGTTTTTT	CAWRRRYPGELFF
few	TRBV7-9	TRBJ2-7	TRBD1	TGTGCCAGCAGCTTTTGGACAGGGGGCTCCTACGAGCAGTACTTC	CASSFWTGGSYEQYF
NA	TRBV30	TRBJ2-2	NA	TGTGCCTGGCGCAGAATCCGACAGAACACCGGGGAGCTGTTTTTT	CAWRRIRQNTGELFF
few	TRBV7-2	TRBJ2-7	NA	TGTGCCAGCAGCTTAGCCAACTACGAGCAGTACTTC	CASSLANYEQYF
few	TRBV29-1	TRBJ2-4	TRBD1	TGCAGCGCTCTCGAGGGACAGGGGGCCAAAAACATTCAGTACTTC	CSALEGQGAKNIQYF
once	TRBV6-5	TRBJ2-1	TRBD2	TGTGCCAGCAGTTACTCTCGCCTAGCGGACTACAATGAGCAGTTCTTC	CASSYSRLADYNEQFF
few	TRBV11-3	TRBJ2-5	TRBD1	TGTGCCAGCAGCTACGGGACAGGTCGGCAAGAGACCCAGTACTTC	CASSYGTGRQETQYF
NA	TRBV28	TRBJ2-1	NA	TGTAGCGCAGCGACTTTAATCCTCAATGAGCAGTTCTTC	CSAATLILNEQFF
NA	TRBV30	TRBJ2-2	NA	TGTGCCTGGAGTGTGAGAAGCCGACTATCCGGGGAGCTGTTTTTT	CAWSVRSRLSGELFF
NA	TRBV7-2	TRBJ2-1	TRBD2	TGTGCCACCAGCATGAGCGGGAGATCGGTCAATGAGCAGTTCTTC	CATSMSGRSVNEQFF
NA	TRBV7-9	TRBJ1-1	NA	TGTGCCAGCAGCGCAGGAGGGAACACTGAAGCTTTCTTT	CASSAGGNTEAFF
few	TRBV7-9	TRBJ1-1	NA	TGTGCCAGCAGCTTTAGGGTACAGGCCTTGAACACTGAAGCTTTCTTT	CASSFRVQALNTEAFF
few	TRBV27	TRBJ2-1	TRBD2	TGTGCCTCCCTCCCCATTTTGGCGGGAGGGGATGGGAATGAGCAGTTCTTC	CASLPILAGGDGNEQFF
few	TRBV5-1	TRBJ2-5	TRBD2	TGCGCCAGCAGCGGAGTAGGAGCGGGAGTGGCGGAGACCCAGTACTTC	CASSGVGAGVAETQYF
few	TRBV11-3	TRBJ2-7	TRBD1	TGTGCCAGCAGCGTGCGACAGGGGGCCCGCGAGCAGTACTTC	CASSVRQGAREQYF
few	TRBV29-1	TRBJ1-2	TRBD1	TGCAGCGTTGAAAGGTTTACAGGGGGACACTATGGCTACACCTTC	CSVERFTGGHYGYTF
NA	TRBV29-1	TRBJ2-2	TRBD2	TGCAGCGGCACAGCGGGACCCACCGGGGAGCTGTTTTTT	CSGTAGPTGELFF
NA	TRBV14	TRBJ2-6	NA	TGTGCCAGCAGCCAGCAGGTTCGCTCTGGGGCCAACGTCCTGACTTTC	CASSQQVRSGANVLTF
NA	TRBV15	TRBJ2-7	TRBD2	TGTGCCACCAGCAGGGGTACTAGCGGGAGCCTCTACGAGCAGTACTTC	CATSRGTSGSLYEQYF
NA	TRBV20-1	TRBJ2-1	TRBD2	TGCAGTGCTAGACTAGCGGGAGTGATCTTC	CSARLAGVIF
few	TRBV9	TRBJ2-7	NA	TGTGCCAGCAGCCCTGCCTACGAGCAGTACTTC	CASSPAYEQYF
NA	TRBV2	TRBJ2-5	TRBD1	TGTGCCAGCAGACGCACCGGGACAGGGGGGCAAGAGACCCAGTACTTC	CASRRTGTGGQETQYF
NA	TRBV15	TRBJ2-7	NA	TGTGCCACCAGCACAGGGTCGGGAGTTGTCGAGCAGTACTTC	CATSTGSGVVEQYF
NA	TRBV5-1	TRBJ2-2	NA	TGCGCCAGCAGCCCCCTGGGAGCCGGGGAGCTGTTTTTT	CASSPLGAGELFF